This T cell receptor (beta chain) appears in the sequencing data of a study of CD8 T cells in ankylosing spondylitis (dated by TCRdb to about 2017). For context, the study as a whole: The study profiled T cell receptor beta repertoires in healthy donors and ankylosing spondylitis patients to find disease-linked TCR variants. In total, the full study cohort was made up of some 100 healthy donors and approximately 27 ankylosing spondylitis patients. Peripheral blood was sampled, and synovial fluid was also collected from ankylosing spondylitis patients. Broad study findings and their caveats: The disease-linked clones showed a CD8+ phenotype and occurred at relatively low frequencies in peripheral blood. Blood from ankylosing spondylitis patients appeared to be characterized by a TCR beta motif made up of several highly homologous amino acid variants. The disease-linked clones were reported to be significantly enriched in matched synovial fluid samples from ankylosing spondylitis patients. Some motif variants had previously been reported in the synovial fluid and blood of reactive arthritis patients, which suggests shared mechanisms of disease initiation.

This clonotype has ten or more counts. The antigen it recognizes is unknown. Per-base quality was not reported, and no clone a single base away is much larger than it. The junction shows trimming of 6 bases on V and 2 bases on J, and the gene matches do not reach 3 bases of it. The CDR3 goes from the cysteine to the valine over 13 residues. Left in the record is the CDR3 DNA by itself, 39 bases read in frame from the first base. The sequencer was an Illumina HiSeq 2500. Quantitative 5'-RACE with molecular barcodes was used to prepare TCR beta libraries. For the original study's pipeline: A new computational method, built on a probabilistic model of VDJ rearrangement, was used to identify disease-linked TCR variants. TCRdb passed the public sequencing reads through fastp at Q25 and MiXCR, retaining productive beta sequences. Each entry merges the rows of one CDR3 protein and shows their most common DNA and genes. TCRdb's processing, not the study's, gives the V and J calls here. The table for this sample lists about 280,000 distinct CDR3 sequences; 20% of them were counted only once. The top ten clones comprise 7.5% to 9.5% of the sample.

Recombination linked TRBV12-3 or TRBV12-4 to TRBJ2-7, with 8 bases matching TRBD1. The receptor's source is a male donor with ankylosing spondylitis or in good health (not recorded which). Material: blood, either unsorted or a sorted T cell fraction (not recorded which). The DNA sequence is TGTGCCAGCAGCTTGACAGGGGCCTACGAGCAGTACGTC. Protein translation: CASSLTGAYEQYV.